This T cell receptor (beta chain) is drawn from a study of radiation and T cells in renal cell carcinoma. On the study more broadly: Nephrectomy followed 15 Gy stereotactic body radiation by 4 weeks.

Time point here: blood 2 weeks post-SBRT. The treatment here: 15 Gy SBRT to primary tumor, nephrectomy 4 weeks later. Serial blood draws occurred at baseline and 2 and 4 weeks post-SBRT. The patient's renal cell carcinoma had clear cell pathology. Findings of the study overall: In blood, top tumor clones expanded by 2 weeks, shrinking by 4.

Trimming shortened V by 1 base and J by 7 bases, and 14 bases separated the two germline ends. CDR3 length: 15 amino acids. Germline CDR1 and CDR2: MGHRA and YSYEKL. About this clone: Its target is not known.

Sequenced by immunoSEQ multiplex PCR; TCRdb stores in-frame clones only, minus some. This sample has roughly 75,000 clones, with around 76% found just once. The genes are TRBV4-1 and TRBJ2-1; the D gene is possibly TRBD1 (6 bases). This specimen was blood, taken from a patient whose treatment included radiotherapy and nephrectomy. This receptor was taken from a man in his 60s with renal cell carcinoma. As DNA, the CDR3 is TGCGCCAGCAGCCAAGGGACAGCCAAAGGGAATGAGCAGTTCTTC. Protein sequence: CASSQGTAKGNEQFF.